Only one count was recorded for the clone carrying this TCR beta chain. This sample was included in a study of blood T cell repertoires in COVID-19. Whole-study context: The origin of the acute and convalescent COVID-19 samples was the United States, Italy and Spain. T cells, B-cell-depleted T cells, or PBMCs supplied cDNA or gDNA.

In the authors' workflow: For nucleated cells, counts were estimated from reference gene primer amplification. Data came from immunoSEQ multiplex PCR; TCRdb stores just in-frame clones and leaves some out. V, J and clone size are those of that table, while D and trimming were read from the DNA. The profile covers hundreds of thousands of clones, with about four fifths appearing a single time and 8.9% taken by the ten largest. The CDR3 runs 13 residues. Trimming cost V 1 base and J 6 bases, with 10 bases left between them. From germline, CDR1 is LGHDT and CDR2 YNNKEL (reference sequence). This chain uses TRBV3-1 (or the pseudogene TRBV3-2) with TRBJ2-7, with D maybe TRBD1 (5 bases). The sequenced sample was peripheral blood. The receptor was derived from a man of 80 years or more with acute or convalescent COVID-19. CDR3 loop: CASSQVRGSEQYF. The DNA of the CDR3 is TGTGCCAGCAGCCAAGTTAGGGGAAGCGAGCAGTACTTC.